The 24 T cell receptor beta chains reported below all come from one sample, sequenced in a study of cytomegalovirus exposure and HLA in healthy donors listed by TCRdb under 2017. Library generation was performed with the immunoSEQ multiplex PCR assay. For the multiplex PCR, a mixture combining 60 forward primers for TCR Vbeta segments and 13 reverse primers for TCR Jbeta segments was used. The table was pulled from immuneACCESS by TCRdb, which kept in-frame rearrangements only. Such tables lose some clones; where checked, under half of the loss comes from unresolved V genes, and the rest has no known cause. This sample is represented by about 180,000 clones; about 80% of them were singletons. The top ten constitute about 2.2% of the sample. The specimen sequenced was PBMCs. The receptors were sampled from a woman in her twenties or thirties in good health and CMV-seronegative.

V gene TRBV7-2 combines with J gene TRBJ2-1, with D perhaps TRBD2 (7 bases). The CDR3 loop spans 17 amino acids. Germline loops: CDR1 SGHTA, CDR2 FQGNSA. Trimming removed 6 bases from V and 7 bases from J, with 25 bases in between. The CDR3 nucleotides read TGTGCCAGCAGACCCACTGGCGGGGGTTTCCAGGGGAATGAGCAGTTCTTC. Protein sequence: CASRPTGGGFQGNEQFF.

The gene calls are TRBV5-1 and TRBJ2-3; 8 nucleotides line up with TRBD1. The V gene's germline CDR1 is SGHRS and CDR2 YFSETQ. After removal of 3 bases from V and 4 bases from J, the junction contained 7 bases not matched to a gene. The CDR3 contains 15 residues. CDR3 bases: TGCGCCAGCAGCTGGGCAGGGGGCATTGCAGATACGCAGTATTTT. Its translation is CASSWAGGIADTQYF.

This clone showed up just a few times. The rearrangement links TRBV6-6 to TRBJ1-5; TRBD1 matches 9 bases. In germline, CDR1 is MNHNY, CDR2 SVGAGI (reference sequence). The CDR3 has 15 amino acids. The ends lost 2 bases at V and 8 bases at J; junction bases unmatched: 7. The CDR3, as DNA: TGTGCCAGCAGTTACGGGTGGACAGGGGATAAGCCCCAGCATTTT. Amino acids: CASSYGWTGDKPQHF.

The chain recombines TRBV12-5 with TRBJ2-3, with D possibly matching TRBD1 (6 bases). Germline lookup yields CDR1 LGHNT and CDR2 FRNRAP. CDR3 length equals 14 residues. Trimming cost V 1 base and J 2 bases, with 7 bases left between them. CDR3 sequence reads: CASGLGTVTDTQYF. In DNA form, the CDR3 reads TGTGCTAGTGGTTTGGGGACAGTCACAGATACGCAGTATTTT.

The rearrangement joins TRBV7-9 to TRBJ2-7; D gene uncertain. The V end lost 0 bases, the J end lost 3 bases, and 3 bases lay between the germline ends. Germline CDR1 SEHNR, CDR2 FQNEAQ (reference sequence). The CDR3 is 12 residues long. CDR3 region: CASSLANYEQYF. DNA for the CDR3: TGTGCCAGCAGCTTAGCCAACTACGAGCAGTACTTC.

This clone has more than one count but fewer than ten. This chain joins TRBV15 and TRBJ1-4; D uncertain. Trimming removed 1 base at V and 5 bases at J, with 20 bases between. The CDR3 is 18 residues long. CDR1 is LNHNV and CDR2 is YYDKDF in the germline V gene (reference sequence). Here the CDR3 reads CATSRGRTGPEENEKLFF. In DNA, the CDR3 is TGTGCCACCAGCAGAGGTAGGACCGGCCCGGAGGAAAATGAAAAACTGTTTTTT.

This clone appeared a few times. The gene calls are TRBV28 and TRBJ1-5, with a tentative D call TRBD1 (6 bases). Germline-derived CDR1 and CDR2 are MDHEN and SYDVKM. The CDR3 runs to 18 residues. The V end lost 6 bases, the J end lost 0 bases, and 21 bases lay between the germline ends. The CDR3 nucleotides read TGTGCCAGCAGCTCGGGACACCCGAAAACTTATAGCAATCAGCCCCAGCATTTT. Amino acid sequence: CASSSGHPKTYSNQPQHF.

The V call is TRBV11-3, the J call TRBJ1-4; 8 bases line up with TRBD1. CDR1 and CDR2 from the germline V gene are SGHNT and YENEEA. The CDR3 has 18 residues. The V and J ends lost 6 bases and 0 bases, in that order; junction bases with no gene match: 12. The CDR3 sequence: CASRPKPGGQATNEKLFF. Written as DNA, the CDR3 is TGTGCCAGCAGACCCAAACCTGGGGGACAGGCAACTAATGAAAAACTGTTTTTT.

The chain is built from TRBV5-4 and TRBJ2-3, with 7 bases aligning to TRBD2. Germline lookup yields CDR1 SGHNT and CDR2 YYREEE (reference sequence). After removal of 0 bases from V and 1 base from J, the junction contained 11 bases not matched to a gene. The CDR3 has 18 amino acids. Here the CDR3 DNA reads TGTGCCAGCAGCTTGGGGGGGGGAGGGAGTGTAGGCACAGATACGCAGTATTTT. Protein sequence: CASSLGGGGSVGTDTQYF.

This chain links TRBV4-3 with TRBJ2-5; D is perhaps TRBD1 (6 bases). Between the trimmed V and J ends, which lost 2 bases and 5 bases, there was a span of 15 bases. CDR3 length: 15 amino acids. Germline loops: CDR1 LGHNA, CDR2 YSLEER. The CDR3 here is CASSQIRRQGETQYF. CDR3 nucleotide sequence: TGCGCCAGCAGCCAAATACGGAGGCAGGGGGAGACCCAGTACTTC.

J is TRBJ1-1 and V is TRBV7-9, with 7 bases identical to TRBD1. CDR1 is SEHNR and CDR2 is FQNEAQ in the germline V gene (reference sequence). The CDR3 is 16 amino acids. The V and J ends lost 5 bases and 1 base, in that order; junction bases with no gene match: 10. The CDR3 DNA reads as TGTGCCAGCAGCGTAACAGGGGTTGAAGGGAACACTGAAGCTTTCTTT. Protein product: CASSVTGVEGNTEAFF.

This sequence joins TRBV10-3 and TRBJ2-5; 9 positions match TRBD1. The better agreement between TRBJ2-7 and the DNA end casts doubt on the J call. The CDR3 is 16 amino acids. From germline, CDR1 is ENHRY and CDR2 SYGVKD. The CDR3, as DNA: TGTGCCATCAGTGCAACTACAGGGGGCTTAGTCTACGAGCAGTACTTC. Its protein product is CAISATTGGLVYEQYF.

V and J are TRBV19 and TRBJ1-1; TRBD1 aligns across 9 bases. Germline CDR1 reads LNHDA; CDR2 reads SQIVND (reference sequence). Losses at the gene ends were 6 bases for V and 1 base for J; bases not matched to a gene: 9. The CDR3 has 16 amino acids. CDR3 residues: CASSPAGQGWNTEAFF. The CDR3 nucleotides read TGTGCCAGTAGCCCGGCTGGACAGGGGTGGAACACTGAAGCTTTCTTT.

The genes are TRBV14 and TRBJ2-3, with D possibly being TRBD2 (6 bases). Trimming stripped 3 bases from V and 8 bases from J, with 6 bases between. The CDR3 is 11 amino acids. The germline gives CDR1 SGHDN, CDR2 FVKESK. The CDR3 loop reads CASSQGGTQYF. As DNA, the CDR3 is TGTGCCAGCAGCCAGGGAGGTACGCAGTATTTT.

The genes are TRBV6-5 and TRBJ2-1; possibly TRBD1 for D (6 bases). The CDR3 sequence is 14 residues long. The V end was cut by 8 bases, the J end by 7 bases, with 18 bases between. Germline values: CDR1 MNHEY, CDR2 SVGAGI. The CDR3 reads CASRNSGAGNEQFF. The CDR3 DNA is TGTGCCAGCCGAAACTCAGGGGCTGGAAATGAGCAGTTCTTC.

This clone was counted once. This sequence joins TRBV28 and TRBJ2-2; 9 bases fit TRBD1. The CDR3 length is 14 residues. Germline V lookup: CDR1 MDHEN, CDR2 SYDVKM. J was trimmed by 1 base and V by 10 bases; bases with no gene match: 4. This CDR3 reads CATQGQGNTGELFF. As DNA, the CDR3 is TGTGCCACCCAGGGACAGGGGAACACCGGGGAGCTGTTTTTT.

The chain employs TRBV9 and TRBJ2-2, with D tentatively TRBD1 (6 bases). CDR3 length: 16 amino acids. Germline values: CDR1 SGDLS, CDR2 YYNGEE. The germline V and J ends were trimmed by 0 bases and 1 base, with 10 bases remaining between them. CDR3 in amino acids: CASSVAQGQNTGELFF. The CDR3 DNA is TGTGCCAGCAGCGTAGCCCAGGGACAGAACACCGGGGAGCTGTTTTTT.

The chain is built from TRBV7-2 and TRBJ2-2, with 7 bases fitting TRBD2. The germline gives CDR1 SGHTA, CDR2 FQGNSA. V dropped 1 base and J dropped 4; count of bases not matched to a gene: 6. The CDR3 has 16 amino acids. The CDR3 reads CASSLVLGGVTGELFF. CDR3 in DNA: TGTGCCAGCAGCTTAGTGTTGGGGGGGGTCACCGGGGAGCTGTTTTTT.

The J gene is TRBJ2-7, the V gene TRBV14, with 12 bases lining up with TRBD1. The CDR3 has 13 amino acids. CDR1 is SGHDN, CDR2 FVKESK, per germline. After removal of 3 bases from V and 12 bases from J, the junction contained 6 bases not matched to a gene. In nucleotides, the CDR3 is TGTGCCAGCAGCCATACCGGGACAGGGGGCCCGTACTTC. It translates to CASSHTGTGGPYF.

The chain recombines TRBV4-1 with TRBJ2-5, with TRBD1 matching over 7 bases. The tail of the sequence fits TRBJ2-7 better, so the J call may be wrong. CDR1 is MGHRA and CDR2 is YSYEKL in the germline V gene. The CDR3 has 16 residues. CDR3 nucleotide sequence: TGCGCCAGCAGCCAACCGGGACAGAAAAACTCCTACGAGCAGTACTTC. Encoded protein: CASSQPGQKNSYEQYF.

This rearrangement joins TRBV7-9 to TRBJ2-5; D gene uncertain. This CDR3 region has 14 residues. Deletions cut 5 bases from V and 1 base from J, with 11 bases between. Germline V lookup: CDR1 SEHNR, CDR2 FQNEAQ (reference sequence). In DNA, the CDR3 is TGTGCCAGCAGCCGAAACAGTTTCCAAGAGACCCAGTACTTC. Its translation: CASSRNSFQETQYF.

This clone was observed once. The chain carries TRBV4-3 and TRBJ2-1; 12 bases fit TRBD1. CDR3 size: 18 residues. Germline CDR1 and CDR2: LGHNA and YSLEER. Trimming cost V 7 bases and J 7 bases; bases outside gene matches: 17. The CDR3 loop reads CASTRTPLGTGGRNEQFF. In DNA form, the CDR3 reads TGCGCCAGCACCCGGACCCCGCTCGGGACAGGGGGCCGGAATGAGCAGTTCTTC.

The V gene is TRBV28, the J gene TRBJ2-3, with D maybe TRBD1 (5 bases). Germline V gene lookup returns CDR1 MDHEN and CDR2 SYDVKM. This CDR3 has 14 residues. Trimming pared 5 bases from V and 2 bases from J, leaving 11 bases between. For the CDR3, the DNA is TGTGCCAGCAGTGTCGTCAGGGCCACAGATACGCAGTATTTT. Translated: CASSVVRATDTQYF.

This clone was observed a handful of times. This chain links TRBV5-1 with TRBJ2-1; no reliable D call. Trimming took 1 base from V and 8 from J, leaving 10 bases between them. The CDR3 is made up of 13 amino acids. Germline lookup yields CDR1 SGHRS and CDR2 YFSETQ. The CDR3 is CASSLIPLDEQFF. CDR3 DNA sequence: TGCGCCAGCAGCTTGATCCCACTTGATGAGCAGTTCTTC. The complete variable domain, with remaining parts taken from reference TRBV5-1 and TRBJ2-1, reads KAGVTQTPRYLIKTRGQQVTLSCSPISGHRSVSWYQQTPGQGLQFLFEYFSETQRNKGNFPGRFSGRQFSNSRSEMNVSTLELGDSALYLCASSLIPLDEQFFGPGTRLTVL.